Each of the 2 T cell receptor beta chains below was sequenced from the same sample in a study of blood T cell repertoires in COVID-19 (TCRdb year 2020). Receptor amplification or capture employed the immunoSEQ multiplex PCR assay. Held by TCRdb, this immuneACCESS table contains in-frame sequences only and omits some clones. Under half of the omission traces to an unresolved V gene where checked; the cause of the rest is unknown. The sample data list some 380,000 clones, and roughly four fifths of these were observed just once. Together, the top ten hold around 1% of the sample. Sequencing was carried out using peripheral blood. The source of these receptors is a human donor with acute or convalescent COVID-19. The donor label of this sample is uncertain.

The rearrangement links TRBV7-9 to TRBJ2-3, with TRBD1 identical over 10 bases. Germline V gene lookup returns CDR1 SEHNR and CDR2 FQNEAQ (reference sequence). The V segment lost 6 bases and the J segment 6 bases; nucleotides outside the gene matches: 9. This CDR3 region has 15 residues. Here the CDR3 DNA reads TGTGCCAGCAGACGGCGACAGGGGGCTTACGATACGCAGTATTTT. Translated, it gives CASRRRQGAYDTQYF.

The rearrangement uses TRBV28 and TRBJ2-4; tentative D call: TRBD1 (6 bases). CDR1 is MDHEN, CDR2 SYDVKM, per germline. The CDR3 covers 11 residues. The V end lost 10 bases, the J end lost 7 bases, and 11 bases lay between the germline ends. The CDR3 here is CAITGLNIQYF. The CDR3 DNA is TGTGCCATTACAGGGTTGAACATTCAGTACTTC.